The 9 T cell receptor beta chains below all came from one sample that was sequenced in a study of Graves' ophthalmopathy and Graves' hyperthyroidism. Amplification from RNA transcripts yielded the TCR beta CDR3 regions. Second-round multiplex PCR came after first-round RT-PCR with HTBI primers. TCRdb re-analysed the multiplex PCR reads in MiXCR, keeping a single row per CDR3 protein. Of hundreds of thousands of distinct CDR3 sequences in the sample, 15% were seen once. What was sequenced was peripheral blood. The receptor set was obtained from a woman under 30 with stable Graves' hyperthyroidism.

This clonotype appeared many times. The chain is built from TRBV6-1 and TRBJ1-1; 9 positions match TRBD1. Germline CDR1 and CDR2: MNHNS and SASEGT. J was trimmed by 2 bases and V by 3 bases; bases with no gene match: 4. CDR3 size: 15 residues. The CDR3 reads CASSEWDRVNTEAFF. CDR3 nucleotides: TGTGCCAGCAGTGAGTGGGACAGGGTTAACACTGAAGCTTTCTTT.

The chain is built from TRBV6-2 or TRBV6-3 and TRBJ1-5; D is unresolved. V was shortened by 3 bases and J by 5 bases, with 5 bases between the two germline ends. The CDR3 is made up of 12 amino acids. Germline V gives CDR1 MNHEY, CDR2 SVGEGT. The CDR3 loop is CASSYAYQPQHF. As DNA, the CDR3 is TGTGCCAGCAGTTATGCATATCAGCCCCAGCATTTT.

This clonotype was picked up many times. The genes are TRBV5-1 and TRBJ1-1; D gene uncertain. The CDR3 runs 16 residues. Per germline, CDR1 SGHRS and CDR2 YFSETQ. Trimming removed 0 bases from V and 0 bases from J, with 12 bases in between. CDR3 DNA: TGCGCCAGCAGCTTGGTTGCACTAACCATGAACACTGAAGCTTTCTTT. It is translated as CASSLVALTMNTEAFF. The full variable domain, in which reference TRBV5-1 and TRBJ1-1 provide the parts outside the CDR3, is KAGVTQTPRYLIKTRGQQVTLSCSPISGHRSVSWYQQTPGQGLQFLFEYFSETQRNKGNFPGRFSGRQFSNSRSEMNVSTLELGDSALYLCASSLVALTMNTEAFFGQGTRLTVV.

The V call is TRBV2, the J call TRBJ1-2; D is unresolved. Germline V gene lookup returns CDR1 SNHLY and CDR2 FYNNEI. The CDR3 sequence is 15 residues long. Trimming removed 4 bases from V and 0 bases from J, with 12 bases in between. The CDR3 nucleotides read TGTGCCAGCAGTGTCTCCGGGTCAGCTAACTATGGCTACACCTTC. This encodes CASSVSGSANYGYTF.

This clonotype was found many times. J is TRBJ1-2 and V is TRBV20-1; the D gene is possibly TRBD1 (5 bases). Trimming pared 1 base from V and 4 bases from J, leaving 7 bases between. The CDR3 length is 12 residues. CDR1 and CDR2 from the germline V gene are DFQATT and SNEGSKA (reference sequence). CDR3 in DNA: TGCAGTGCTAGAGCCGGGGCCTATGGCTACACCTTC. It is translated as CSARAGAYGYTF.

This chain links TRBV12-3 or TRBV12-4 with TRBJ2-5; D is perhaps TRBD1 (6 bases). V was clipped by 3 bases and J by 3 bases, with 11 bases between them. The CDR3 runs 14 residues. CDR3 sequence reads: CASSFDRLEETQYF. CDR3 nucleotides: TGTGCCAGCAGTTTCGACAGGCTCGAAGAGACCCAGTACTTC.

There are many counts of this clonotype. The chain employs TRBV6-6 and TRBJ1-6; TRBD1 might be the D (5 bases). Trimming shortened V by 6 bases and J by 7 bases, and 16 bases separated the two germline ends. The CDR3 is made up of 15 amino acids. Germline V gene lookup returns CDR1 MNHNY and CDR2 SVGAGI (reference sequence). The CDR3 is CASSPSEGRNSPLHF. CDR3 DNA sequence: TGTGCCAGCAGCCCTTCGGAGGGGAGGAATTCACCCCTCCACTTT.

The chain is built from TRBV9 and TRBJ2-7, with D hard to call. Germline CDR1 reads SGDLS; CDR2 reads YYNGEE. The CDR3 contains 14 residues. The V gene lost 0 bases and the J gene lost 7 bases, with 14 bases spanning the gap. CDR3 region: CASSVDTHLGEQYF. In nucleotides, the CDR3 is TGTGCCAGCAGCGTAGACACCCACTTAGGGGAGCAGTACTTC.

At least ten counts were recorded for this clonotype. The V call is TRBV12-3 or TRBV12-4, the J call TRBJ2-7; the D call may be TRBD1 or TRBD2 (5 bases each). The CDR3 totals 15 residues. V lost 3 bases to trimming and J lost 1 base, with 13 bases between them. CDR3 residues: CASSFGQGGSYEQYF. DNA for the CDR3: TGTGCCAGCAGTTTCGGGCAGGGCGGGTCCTACGAGCAGTACTTC.